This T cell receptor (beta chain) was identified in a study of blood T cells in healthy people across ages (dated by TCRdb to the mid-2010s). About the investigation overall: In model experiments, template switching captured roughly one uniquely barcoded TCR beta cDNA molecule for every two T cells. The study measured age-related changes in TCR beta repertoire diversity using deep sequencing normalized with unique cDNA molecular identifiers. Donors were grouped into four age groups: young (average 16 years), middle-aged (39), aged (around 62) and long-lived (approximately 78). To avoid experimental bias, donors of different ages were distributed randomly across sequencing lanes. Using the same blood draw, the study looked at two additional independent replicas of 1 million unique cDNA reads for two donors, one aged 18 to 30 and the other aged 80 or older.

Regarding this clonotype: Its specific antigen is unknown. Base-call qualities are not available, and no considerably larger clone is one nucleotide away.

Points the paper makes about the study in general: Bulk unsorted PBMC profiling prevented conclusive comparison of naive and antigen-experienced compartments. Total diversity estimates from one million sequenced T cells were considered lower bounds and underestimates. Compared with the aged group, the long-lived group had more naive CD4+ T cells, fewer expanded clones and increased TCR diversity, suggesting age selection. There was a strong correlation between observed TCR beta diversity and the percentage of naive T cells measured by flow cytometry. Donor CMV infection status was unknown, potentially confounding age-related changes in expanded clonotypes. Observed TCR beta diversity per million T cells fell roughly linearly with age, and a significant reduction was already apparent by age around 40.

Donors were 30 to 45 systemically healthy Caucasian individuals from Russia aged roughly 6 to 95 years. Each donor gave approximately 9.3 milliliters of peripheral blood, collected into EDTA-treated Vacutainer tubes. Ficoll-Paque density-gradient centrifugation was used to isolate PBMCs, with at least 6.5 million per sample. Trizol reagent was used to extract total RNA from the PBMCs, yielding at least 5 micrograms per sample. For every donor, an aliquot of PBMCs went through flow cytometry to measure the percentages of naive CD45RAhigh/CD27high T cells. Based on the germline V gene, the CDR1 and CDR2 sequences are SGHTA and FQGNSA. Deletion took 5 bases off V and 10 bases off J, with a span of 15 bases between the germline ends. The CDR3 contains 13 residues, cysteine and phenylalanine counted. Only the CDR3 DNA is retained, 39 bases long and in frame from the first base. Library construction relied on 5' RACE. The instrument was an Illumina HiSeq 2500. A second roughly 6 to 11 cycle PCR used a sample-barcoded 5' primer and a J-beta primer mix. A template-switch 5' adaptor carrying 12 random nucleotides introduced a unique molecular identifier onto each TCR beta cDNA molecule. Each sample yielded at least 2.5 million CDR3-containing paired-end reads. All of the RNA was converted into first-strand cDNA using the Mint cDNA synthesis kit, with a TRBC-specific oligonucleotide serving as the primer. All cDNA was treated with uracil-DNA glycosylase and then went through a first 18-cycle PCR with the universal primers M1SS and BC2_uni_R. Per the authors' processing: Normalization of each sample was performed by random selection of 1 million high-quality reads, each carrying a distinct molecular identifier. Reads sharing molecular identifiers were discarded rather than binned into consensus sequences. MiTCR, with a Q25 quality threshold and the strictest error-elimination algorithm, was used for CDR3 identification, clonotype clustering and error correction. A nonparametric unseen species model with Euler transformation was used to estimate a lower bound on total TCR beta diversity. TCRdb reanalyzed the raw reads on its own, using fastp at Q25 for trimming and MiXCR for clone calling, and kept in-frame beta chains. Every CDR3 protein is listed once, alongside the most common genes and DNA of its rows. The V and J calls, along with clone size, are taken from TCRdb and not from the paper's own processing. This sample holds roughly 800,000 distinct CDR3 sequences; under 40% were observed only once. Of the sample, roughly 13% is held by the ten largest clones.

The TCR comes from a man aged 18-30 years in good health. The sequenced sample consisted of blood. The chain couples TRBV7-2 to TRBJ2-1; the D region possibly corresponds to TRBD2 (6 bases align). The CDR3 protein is CASSAVASVEQFF. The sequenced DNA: TGTGCCAGCAGCGCCGTTGCTAGCGTCGAGCAGTTCTTC.